What follows are 7 T cell receptor beta chains derived from one specimen sequenced in a study of blood T cells in healthy people across ages (dated by TCRdb to between 2015 and 2017). The receptor library was made with 5' RACE. The second PCR ran for about 6 to 12 cycles and used a J-beta primer mix along with a sample-barcoded 5' primer. TCRdb itself trimmed the public reads at Q25 with fastp, ran MiXCR and retained productive beta chains. Rows matching on CDR3 protein sequence are summarized as one entry with the most common DNA and genes. The sample table contains 1.8 million or so distinct CDR3 sequences; only one count was recorded for about two fifths of them. More than 20% of the sample comes from the top ten. The sample was blood. These receptors came from a human donor in good health.

This clonotype was observed a single time. Being one base from a much bigger clone, this may be a read error. The chain recombines TRBV7-2 with TRBJ1-1; 7 nucleotides align to TRBD1. This CDR3 is built from 13 residues. Germline CDR1 and CDR2: SGHTA and FQGNSA. V shed 4 bases, J shed 4 bases, and the junction held 3 bases outside the gene matches. The CDR3 reads CASSSTGFTEAFF. CDR3 DNA: TGTGCCAGCAGCTCGACAGGGTTCACTGAAGCTTTCTTT.

With regard to this clonotype: Germline and junction disagree at one end, which may indicate a read error. V and J are TRBV7-9 and TRBJ1-2; D perhaps matches TRBD1 (6 bases). The CDR3 totals 14 residues. Germline assignment: CDR1 SEHNR and CDR2 FQNEAQ (reference sequence). The DNA for the CDR3 is TGTGCCGGCAGCCTAACAGGGTGGGCCTATGGCTACACCTTC. It codes for CAGSLTGWAYGYTF.

The gene calls are TRBV9 and TRBJ1-2; no definite D call. V was clipped by 3 bases and J by 2 bases, with 8 bases between them. CDR1 is SGDLS, CDR2 YYNGEE, per germline. The CDR3 is made up of 13 amino acids. As DNA, the CDR3 is TGTGCCAGCAGCGCAATGGACAACTATGGCTACACCTTC. As protein: CASSAMDNYGYTF.

V gene TRBV27 combines with J gene TRBJ1-6; maybe TRBD1 (5 bases). The CDR3 has 15 residues. Trimming removed 3 bases at V and 14 bases at J, with 20 bases between. The germline V gene encodes CDR1 MNHEY and CDR2 SMNVEV (reference sequence). CDR3 DNA sequence: TGTGCCAGCAGTTTGGCCCCCGGGGGGACTGTATCCCTCCACTTT. It yields the protein CASSLAPGGTVSLHF.

V gene TRBV27 combines with J gene TRBJ2-7, with TRBD2 matching 12 bases. The CDR3 spans 14 residues. V was pared by 10 bases and J by 2 bases, with 6 bases of the junction left unmatched. In germline, CDR1 is MNHEY, CDR2 SMNVEV (reference sequence). CDR3 nucleotide sequence: TGTGCCACCCGACTAGCGGGGGCTCCCTACGAGCAGTACTTC. It translates to CATRLAGAPYEQYF.

The rearrangement links TRBV29-1 to TRBJ2-1, with TRBD2 identical over 11 bases. With V trimmed by 8 bases and J by 4 bases, 10 bases remained unmatched. The CDR3 loop spans 15 amino acids. The germline V gene has CDR1 SQVTM and CDR2 ANQGSEA. The CDR3 DNA is TGCAGCCACTCGTCTAGCGGGGGGCAATACAATGAGCAGTTCTTC. Amino acid sequence: CSHSSSGGQYNEQFF.

This chain connects TRBV4-3 to TRBJ2-1; D perhaps matches TRBD2 (7 bases). V lost 0 bases to trimming and J lost 1 base, with 13 bases between them. The CDR3 has 17 residues. CDR1 is LGHNA, CDR2 YSLEER, per germline. The CDR3 spells CASSQDVAGASYNEQFF. The CDR3, as DNA: TGCGCCAGCAGCCAAGATGTTGCGGGGGCTTCCTACAATGAGCAGTTCTTC.